The 29 T cell receptor beta chains below all came from one sample that was sequenced in a study of memory CD4+ T cells and cytomegalovirus serostatus. Produced via immunoSEQ multiplex PCR; TCRdb's table is partial and in-frame only. This table has 50,000 to 70,000 clones, around 80% appearing once. The sort gate was single viable CD3+CD4+CD8-CD45RO+ cells for memory CD4+ T cells. Source material: memory CD4+ T cells from blood. All receptors derive from an adult in good health and CMV-seronegative.

V gene TRBV4-2 combines with J gene TRBJ2-7; TRBD2 agrees at 8 bases. V was pared by 0 bases and J by 3 bases, with 7 bases of the junction left unmatched. Germline assignment: CDR1 LGHNA and CDR2 YNFKEQ. The CDR3 is 16 residues long. The CDR3 loop reads CASSQDMASGLYEQYF. CDR3 DNA: TGTGCCAGCAGCCAAGATATGGCTAGCGGGCTCTACGAGCAGTACTTC.

The V gene is TRBV7-2, the J gene TRBJ1-6; D unclear. The CDR3 contains 13 residues. V dropped 4 bases and J dropped 14 bases, with 15 bases sitting between them. Germline V CDR1 and CDR2: SGHTA, FQGNSA. The CDR3 here is CASSSGGSGTLHF. The CDR3 DNA follows: TGTGCCAGCAGCTCAGGAGGGAGTGGAACCCTCCACTTT. Combining the CDR3 with reference TRBV7-2 and TRBJ1-6 gives the whole variable domain GAGVSQSPSNKVTEKGKDVELRCDPISGHTALYWYRQSLGQGLEFLIYFQGNSAPDKSGLPSDRFSAERTGGSVSTLTIQRTQQEDSAVYLCASSSGGSGTLHFGNGTRLTVT.

This clone was picked up one time. The chain is built from TRBV29-1 and TRBJ2-1, with TRBD2 as a possible D gene (7 bases). Germline V gives CDR1 SQVTM, CDR2 ANQGSEA. Trimming stripped 4 bases from V and 13 bases from J, with 17 bases between. The CDR3 has 12 amino acids. CDR3 nucleotides: TGCAGCGTTGGAGAGGGAGGGGGGGGTCAGTTCTTC. Translation gives CSVGEGGGGQFF.

The chain has TRBV6-6 and TRBJ1-2; the D gene is possibly TRBD1 (5 bases). Per germline, CDR1 MNHNY and CDR2 SVGAGI (reference sequence). The CDR3 loop spans 14 amino acids. Trimming left V 2 bases short and J 2 bases short, with 9 bases between. DNA for the CDR3: TGTGCCAGCAGTTACGGGACGGGCAACTATGGCTACACCTTC. This sequence encodes CASSYGTGNYGYTF.

This clone showed up just a few times. This chain joins TRBV27 and TRBJ1-2, with D possibly being TRBD1 (6 bases). V was cut by 8 bases and J by 8 bases, with 15 bases left in between. The germline V gene has CDR1 MNHEY and CDR2 SMNVEV (reference sequence). The CDR3 has 12 residues. CDR3 residues: CASGSGGGGYTF. The CDR3 DNA follows: TGTGCCAGCGGATCTGGGGGCGGGGGCTACACCTTC.

The chain uses TRBV11-2 and TRBJ1-1, with D perhaps matching TRBD1 (6 bases). Germline V gene data show CDR1 as SGHAT and CDR2 as FQNNGV. The CDR3 length is 16 residues. V lost 1 base and J lost 3, with 15 bases in between. The CDR3 here is CASSLAGGGRYTEAFF. The CDR3 DNA sequence: TGTGCCAGCAGCTTAGCTGGCGGGGGGCGGTACACTGAAGCTTTCTTT.

This chain joins TRBV6-1 and TRBJ2-3; D call uncertain. Germline V CDR1 and CDR2: MNHNS, SASEGT. The V gene lost 4 bases and the J gene lost 0 bases, with 17 bases spanning the gap. CDR3 length: 17 amino acids. CDR3 sequence (DNA): TGTGCCAGCAGTGTTCGCGGCTCCAGCCCTAGCACAGATACGCAGTATTTT. This gives the protein CASSVRGSSPSTDTQYF.

This chain joins TRBV5-1 and TRBJ1-2; D is unresolved. The V end was cut by 4 bases, the J end by 4 bases, with 14 bases between. The CDR3 covers 14 residues. Germline V gives CDR1 SGHRS, CDR2 YFSETQ. CDR3 DNA: TGCGCCAGCAGCGCGGAACAGTACAGCTATGGCTACACCTTC. Its translation is CASSAEQYSYGYTF.

This chain uses TRBV19 with TRBJ1-1; TRBD1 is a possible D gene (5 bases). V was clipped by 5 bases and J by 10 bases, with 17 bases between them. Germline V gene sequence: CDR1 LNHDA, CDR2 SQIVND (reference sequence). There are 13 residues in the CDR3. CDR3 sequence: CASSSSVGRRAFF. CDR3 sequence (DNA): TGTGCCAGTAGTTCTTCTGTGGGGCGGCGAGCTTTCTTT. Based on the CDR3 plus reference TRBV19 and TRBJ1-1, the full variable domain is DGGITQSPKYLFRKEGQNVTLSCEQNLNHDAMYWYRQDPGQGLRLIYYSQIVNDFQKGDIAEGYSVSREKKESFPLTVTSAQKNPTAFYLCASSSSVGRRAFFGQGTRLTVV.

This sequence joins TRBV7-2 and TRBJ2-5; the match to TRBD1 covers 9 bases. Per the germline V gene, CDR1 is SGHTA and CDR2 is FQGNSA. V lost 1 base and J lost 2; bases outside the gene matches: 8. CDR3 length equals 17 residues. The CDR3 sequence: CASSLGTGTGRQETQYF. The CDR3 bases are TGTGCCAGCAGCTTAGGGACAGGGACAGGGAGACAAGAGACCCAGTACTTC.

This chain joins TRBV29-1 and TRBJ2-7; the D gene is possibly TRBD2 (5 bases). The CDR3 runs to 11 residues. V lost 7 bases to trimming and J lost 4 bases, with 11 bases between them. Germline CDR1 reads SQVTM; CDR2 reads ANQGSEA. The CDR3 spells CSAETIYEQYF. The CDR3 nucleotides are TGCAGCGCCGAGACTATATACGAGCAGTACTTC.

The V and J genes are TRBV6-5 and TRBJ2-2; D is ambiguous. The CDR3 consists of 14 residues. The V gene's germline CDR1 is MNHEY and CDR2 SVGAGI. Deletions cut 2 bases from V and 3 bases from J, with 7 bases between. The CDR3 DNA sequence: TGTGCCAGCAGTTACCAACAGTACACCGGGGAGCTGTTTTTT. This encodes CASSYQQYTGELFF.

This clone was found once. The genes are TRBV25-1 and TRBJ1-3; D gene ambiguous. V lost 5 bases and J lost 4, with 9 bases in between. This CDR3 is 13 amino acids long. Germline lookup yields CDR1 MGHDK and CDR2 SYGVNS. The CDR3 loop is CASSFGSGNTIYF. The CDR3 DNA is TGTGCCAGCAGTTTCGGGTCGGGAAACACCATATATTTT.

This CDR3 is CASTAGQAYNEQFF. CDR3 nucleotide sequence: TGTGCCAGTACGGCGGGACAGGCTTACAATGAGCAGTTCTTC. The chain couples TRBV19 to TRBJ2-1; 8 nucleotides line up with TRBD1. Germline CDR1 LNHDA, CDR2 SQIVND (reference sequence). J gave up 4 bases and V 7 bases, and 6 bases lay outside the gene matches. This CDR3 region has 14 residues.

The V and J genes are TRBV2 and TRBJ2-1, with D unclear. CDR1 and CDR2 (germline): SNHLY, FYNNEI. This CDR3 contains 16 residues. Between the trimmed V and J ends, which lost 1 base and 5 bases, there was a span of 15 bases. CDR3 protein: CASSEVLFSKDNEQFF. The CDR3 nucleotides are TGTGCCAGCAGTGAAGTCTTATTCAGTAAGGACAATGAGCAGTTCTTC.

The chain uses TRBV5-1 and TRBJ2-3, with a weak D call TRBD2 (6 bases). Trimming took 4 bases from V and 1 from J, leaving 10 bases between them. The CDR3 covers 14 residues. CDR1 SGHRS and CDR2 YFSETQ come from the germline V gene. The CDR3 loop is CASSIAGRTDTQYF. As DNA, the CDR3 is TGCGCCAGCAGCATCGCGGGGCGCACAGATACGCAGTATTTT. Looking up the rest from reference TRBV5-1 and TRBJ2-3 gives the full variable domain: KAGVTQTPRYLIKTRGQQVTLSCSPISGHRSVSWYQQTPGQGLQFLFEYFSETQRNKGNFPGRFSGRQFSNSRSEMNVSTLELGDSALYLCASSIAGRTDTQYFGPGTRLTVL.

This clone was counted once. The CDR3 nucleotides are TGTGCCAGCAGCCTTGACCGGGGACCCTGGAGCTCCTACAATGAGCAGTTCTTC. Translated: CASSLDRGPWSSYNEQFF. This chain connects TRBV7-2 to TRBJ2-1, with D tentatively TRBD1 or TRBD2 (5 bases each). The CDR3 extends over 18 amino acids. CDR1 is SGHTA, CDR2 FQGNSA, per germline. V was cut by 5 bases and J by 0 bases, with 20 bases left in between.

Only a few counts were recorded for this clone. The CDR3 is CASRQGQAEKLFF. The CDR3 DNA follows: TGTGCCAGTCGACAGGGGCAGGCCGAAAAACTGTTTTTT. The chain carries TRBV19 and TRBJ1-4; TRBD1 matches at 8 bases. CDR3 size: 13 residues. Germline V gives CDR1 LNHDA, CDR2 SQIVND (reference sequence). V lost 8 bases to trimming and J lost 8 bases; unmatched junction nucleotides: 7.

The chain is built from TRBV6-6 and TRBJ1-6; D call uncertain. Looked up from germline, CDR1 is MNHNY and CDR2 is SVGAGI (reference sequence). The length of the CDR3 is 15 residues. V lost 6 bases and J lost 10, with 19 bases in between. Here the CDR3 reads CASSRGRVDQSPLHF. Written as DNA, the CDR3 is TGTGCCAGCAGCCGTGGAAGGGTCGACCAATCACCCCTCCACTTT.

This chain connects TRBV2 to TRBJ2-5; D may be TRBD1 (5 bases). The CDR3 has 13 amino acids. Germline values: CDR1 SNHLY, CDR2 FYNNEI. Trimming left V 6 bases short and J 5 bases short, with 13 bases between. For the CDR3, the DNA is TGTGCCAGCAGGCCAGACAGTTGGGAGACCCAGTACTTC. Protein product: CASRPDSWETQYF.

The table lists this clone with a few counts. The chain uses TRBV14 and TRBJ2-1; TRBD2 might be the D (6 bases). CDR1 is SGHDN, CDR2 FVKESK, per germline. The CDR3 has 12 amino acids. Trimming cost V 3 bases and J 15 bases, with 15 bases left between them. CDR3 residues: CASSQYPGLLFF. The CDR3 DNA is TGTGCCAGCAGCCAGTACCCGGGACTTTTGTTCTTC.

This chain links TRBV2 with TRBJ2-5; either TRBD1 or TRBD2 may fit D (6 bases each). The ends were cut back, 8 bases at V and 1 base at J, with 11 bases in the middle. The germline CDR1 and CDR2 sequences are SNHLY and FYNNEI. This CDR3 is 13 amino acids long. CDR3 bases: TGTGCCAGCCGCCCGGGGGCCCAAGAGACCCAGTACTTC. Protein sequence: CASRPGAQETQYF.

The chain links TRBV28 to TRBJ1-1, with D possibly TRBD1 on 6 matching bases. The CDR3 runs 12 residues. In germline, CDR1 is MDHEN, CDR2 SYDVKM. The V end was cut by 6 bases, the J end by 10 bases, with 15 bases between. CDR3 region: CASRIQGLIAFF. DNA of the CDR3: TGTGCCAGCAGGATTCAGGGGCTTATAGCTTTCTTT.

This sequence joins TRBV2 and TRBJ2-2, with D tentatively TRBD1 (6 bases). The CDR3 covers 15 residues. V lost 5 bases and J 2 bases, leaving 12 bases between the germline ends. CDR1 and CDR2 (germline): SNHLY, FYNNEI. The DNA of the CDR3 is TGTGCCAGCAGTCGGTTACAGGGAAACACCGGGGAGCTGTTTTTT. Translation gives CASSRLQGNTGELFF.

The chain is built from TRBV5-1 and TRBJ1-3; D remains unclear. Trimming stripped 6 bases from V and 0 bases from J, with 10 bases between. The germline V gene encodes CDR1 SGHRS and CDR2 YFSETQ. This CDR3 has 14 amino acids. The CDR3 is CASKAGSSGNTIYF. DNA of the CDR3: TGCGCCAGCAAAGCAGGCAGCTCTGGAAACACCATATATTTT.

This chain uses TRBV5-1 with TRBJ1-2; 7 nucleotides agree with TRBD1. V was pared by 3 bases and J by 1 base, with 9 bases of the junction left unmatched. The length of the CDR3 is 16 residues. Germline assignment: CDR1 SGHRS and CDR2 YFSETQ. The CDR3 region is CASSSRGQILNYGYTF. CDR3 sequence (DNA): TGCGCCAGCAGCTCGAGGGGACAGATACTTAACTATGGCTACACCTTC. The variable domain in full, with the rest retrieved from reference TRBV5-1 and TRBJ1-2, is KAGVTQTPRYLIKTRGQQVTLSCSPISGHRSVSWYQQTPGQGLQFLFEYFSETQRNKGNFPGRFSGRQFSNSRSEMNVSTLELGDSALYLCASSSRGQILNYGYTFGSGTRLTVV.

The chain has TRBV6-1 and TRBJ1-2; no firm D call. The germline V gene encodes CDR1 MNHNS and CDR2 SASEGT. This CDR3 is 13 amino acids long. The germline V and J ends were trimmed by 4 bases and 3 bases, with 9 bases remaining between them. The CDR3 sequence: CASSVPEHYGYTF. CDR3 bases: TGTGCCAGCAGTGTACCGGAACACTATGGCTACACCTTC.

The chain links TRBV10-3 to TRBJ2-1, with D perhaps TRBD1 (6 bases). Per germline, CDR1 ENHRY and CDR2 SYGVKD. V was clipped by 2 bases and J by 7 bases, with 18 bases between them. The CDR3 consists of 16 residues. The DNA of the CDR3 is TGTGCCATCAGTGAGAAGTTAGGACAGACCGATAATGAGCAGTTCTTC. Translated, it gives CAISEKLGQTDNEQFF.

This sequence joins TRBV28 and TRBJ1-5, with D possibly being TRBD1 (5 bases). The CDR3 loop spans 13 amino acids. Germline lookup yields CDR1 MDHEN and CDR2 SYDVKM. V lost 8 bases to trimming and J lost 1 base, with 9 bases between them. CDR3: CASGGGSNQPQHF. The DNA of the CDR3 is TGTGCCAGCGGGGGTGGGAGCAATCAGCCCCAGCATTTT.